Listed below are T cell receptor beta chains from one sample, sequenced in a study of tumor and adjacent non-tumor tissue in lung cancer. TCRdb reprocessed the multiplex PCR reads via MiXCR and lists one record per CDR3 protein. The sample holds 70,000 to 90,000 distinct CDR3 sequences, nearly 70% seen once. Sequenced: distant non-tumor lung tissue. These receptors were collected from a woman between 45 and 65 years old with non-small cell lung cancer. The CDR3 runs from the conserved cysteine through the conserved F or W. D genes are given only for firm matches. Clone size is shown for a subset of rows, as once, few, many or a class of expanded clone.

j_call: TRBJ2-7; v_call: TRBV5-4; clone_size: NA; d_call: TRBD2; cdr3_nt: TGTGCCGGTAGCCGCCCCTCGACTAGCGGGAGCTCCTACGAGCAGTACTTC; cdr3_aa: CAGSRPSTSGSSYEQYF
j_call: TRBJ2-1; v_call: TRBV11-2; clone_size: NA; d_call: NA; cdr3_nt: TGTGTCAGCAGCTTTAATCTGAGAACGAATGAGCAGTTCTTC; cdr3_aa: CVSSFNLRTNEQFF
j_call: TRBJ2-7; v_call: TRBV11-2; clone_size: NA; d_call: TRBD2; cdr3_nt: TGTGCCGGCGGCTTAGGTCTGCGGGGGATCTACGAGCAGTACTTC; cdr3_aa: CAGGLGLRGIYEQYF
j_call: TRBJ1-2; v_call: TRBV6-2/TRBV6-3; clone_size: NA; d_call: NA; cdr3_nt: TGTGTCAGCAGCCGCGGACATGGGCAGGATGGCTACGCCTTC; cdr3_aa: CVSSRGHGQDGYAF
j_call: TRBJ2-1; v_call: TRBV6-5; clone_size: many; d_call: TRBD2; cdr3_nt: TGTGCCAGCAGTTACCTCCCTAGCGGGAGGATTTACAATGAGCAGTTCTTC; cdr3_aa: CASSYLPSGRIYNEQFF
j_call: TRBJ2-3; v_call: TRBV11-1; clone_size: NA; d_call: TRBD2; cdr3_nt: TGTGCCTGCAGCTTTGGACTAGCGGAATTAAAAAGCACAGATACGCAGTATTTT; cdr3_aa: CACSFGLAELKSTDTQYF
j_call: TRBJ2-5; v_call: TRBV5-4; clone_size: NA; d_call: TRBD1; cdr3_nt: TGTGCCAGCAGCAACCACAGGGGGGAGGCAGAGACCCAGTACTTC; cdr3_aa: CASSNHRGEAETQYF
j_call: TRBJ1-5; v_call: TRBV20-1; clone_size: NA; d_call: TRBD1; cdr3_nt: TGCACTGCTGCCCGGGACAGGGAGGTAATTAGCAATCAGCCCCAGCATTTT; cdr3_aa: CTAARDREVISNQPQHF
j_call: TRBJ1-2; v_call: TRBV14; clone_size: NA; d_call: NA; cdr3_nt: TGTGCCAGCAGCCAAGTAGCGGGGACCCTTGATGGCTACACCTTC; cdr3_aa: CASSQVAGTLDGYTF
j_call: TRBJ2-4; v_call: TRBV29-1; clone_size: NA; d_call: NA; cdr3_nt: TGCAGCGTGCTGCTGGGGTTGTGGTTTCTTAACATTGAGTACTTC; cdr3_aa: CSVLLGLWFLNIEYF
j_call: TRBJ1-5; v_call: TRBV11-3; clone_size: NA; d_call: NA; cdr3_nt: TGTGCCAGCAGCAAGCCCGGACAGAATAGCTATCAGCCTCAGCATTTT; cdr3_aa: CASSKPGQNSYQPQHF
j_call: TRBJ2-7; v_call: TRBV19; clone_size: NA; d_call: TRBD1; cdr3_nt: TGTGCCAGTAGTAGCGGAGGGACAGGGATCTACGAGCAGTACTTC; cdr3_aa: CASSSGGTGIYEQYF
j_call: TRBJ2-1; v_call: TRBV6-2/TRBV6-3; clone_size: many; d_call: NA; cdr3_nt: TGTGCCAGCAGCCCCCCCCGGAATGAGCAGTTCTTC; cdr3_aa: CASSPPRNEQFF
j_call: TRBJ2-2; v_call: TRBV6-6; clone_size: NA; d_call: TRBD1; cdr3_nt: TGCGCCAGCAGCCGACGCTCGACAGGGGCCTCGAACACCGGGGAGATGTTTTTT; cdr3_aa: CASSRRSTGASNTGEMFF
j_call: TRBJ2-1; v_call: TRBV11-2; clone_size: NA; d_call: NA; cdr3_nt: TGTGCCAACAGCTTTAATCCGCGAGCGAATGAGCAGTTCTTC; cdr3_aa: CANSFNPRANEQFF
j_call: TRBJ2-1; v_call: TRBV11-2; clone_size: few; d_call: TRBD2; cdr3_nt: TGTGCCAGCAGCTTTAATCCTAGCGGGAGGTATAAGCAGTTCTTC; cdr3_aa: CASSFNPSGRYKQFF
j_call: TRBJ2-3; v_call: TRBV5-6; clone_size: NA; d_call: NA; cdr3_nt: TGTGCCAGCAGCCGCACACCGACTGGGGGCATGGATACGCAGTATTTT; cdr3_aa: CASSRTPTGGMDTQYF